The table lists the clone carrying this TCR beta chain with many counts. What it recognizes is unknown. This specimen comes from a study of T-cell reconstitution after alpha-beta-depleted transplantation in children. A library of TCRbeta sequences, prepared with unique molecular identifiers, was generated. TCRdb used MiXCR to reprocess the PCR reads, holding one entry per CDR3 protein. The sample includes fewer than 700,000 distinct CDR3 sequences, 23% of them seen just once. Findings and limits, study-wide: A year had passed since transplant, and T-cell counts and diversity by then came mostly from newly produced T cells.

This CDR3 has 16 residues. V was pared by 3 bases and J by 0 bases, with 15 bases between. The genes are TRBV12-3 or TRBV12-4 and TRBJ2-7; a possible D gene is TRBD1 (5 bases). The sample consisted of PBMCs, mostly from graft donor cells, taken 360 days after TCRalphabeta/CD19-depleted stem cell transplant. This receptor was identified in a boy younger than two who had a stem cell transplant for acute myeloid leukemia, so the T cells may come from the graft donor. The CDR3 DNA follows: TGTGCCAGCAGTTTTTGGGGCCGGCCGAGCTCCTACGAGCAGTACTTC. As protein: CASSFWGRPSSYEQYF.